What follows describes a single TCR beta chain. The authors sequenced TCR beta from blood CD8+ and CD4+ T cells. Age- and sex-matched healthy donors served as the control group. The CDR3 is 14 residues long. With 4 bases clipped from V and 4 bases from J, the junction kept 5 bases outside the gene matches. The germline CDR1 and CDR2 sequences are SGHRS and YFSETQ. The sample comes from a study of CD8 T cells in Susac syndrome. Random hexamers served to reverse transcribe about 0.45 to 1 ug RNA. TCRdb processed the immunoSEQ multiplex PCR reads anew with MiXCR; each CDR3 protein has one entry. The table records approximately 110,000 distinct CDR3 sequences, around 96% of them present only once.

The genes are TRBV5-1 and TRBJ2-7, with 10 positions matching TRBD1. This receptor was taken from a human donor in good health. Sequencing was done on a sample of CD4+ T cells from PBMCs. The CDR3 sequence: CASSADRGPYEQYF. The CDR3 DNA follows: TGCGCCAGCAGCGCCGACAGGGGGCCATACGAGCAGTACTTC.